Listed below are T cell receptor beta chains from one sample, sequenced in a study of identical twins. Each CDR3 protein gets one entry after TCRdb re-called the 5' RACE reads with MiXCR. The sample yields around 370,000 distinct CDR3 sequences, about 9% seen once. The sequencing input was naive T cells sorted from blood. Receptor source: a woman aged 50 to 60 in good health. CDR3s include the opening cysteine and the closing phenylalanine or tryptophan. A D gene is named only where the DNA matches it firmly. Clone size, where shown, is once, few, many, or a class for clones that have expanded.

V gene: TRBV12-3/TRBV12-4; D gene: -; clone size: many; J gene: TRBJ2-2; CDR3 DNA: TGTGCCAGCAGTCCGGACGCGCCCGGGGAGCTGTTTTTT; CDR3 protein: CASSPDAPGELFF
V gene: TRBV11-3; D gene: -; clone size: few; J gene: TRBJ2-3; CDR3 DNA: TGTGCCAGCAGTTTGAAGTATACGCAGTATTTT; CDR3 protein: CASSLKYTQYF
V gene: TRBV6-5; D gene: -; clone size: -; J gene: TRBJ1-1; CDR3 DNA: TGTGCCAGCAGTTACTCAAGGCGGCTGTCGAACACTGAAGCTTTCTTT; CDR3 protein: CASSYSRRLSNTEAFF
V gene: TRBV7-9; D gene: -; clone size: -; J gene: TRBJ1-6; CDR3 DNA: TGTGCCAGCAGCTCTCTCGACAGGATAGTCCACTTT; CDR3 protein: CASSSLDRIVHF
V gene: TRBV29-1; D gene: -; clone size: -; J gene: TRBJ2-1; CDR3 DNA: TGCAGCGTCGCCCTGGGGGGGCCACAAGAGGGGCAGTTCTTC; CDR3 protein: CSVALGGPQEGQFF
V gene: TRBV9; D gene: TRBD2; clone size: -; J gene: TRBJ2-1; CDR3 DNA: TGTGCCAGCAGCGTCGAACCCAGCGGGAGTTCGTACAATGAGCAGTTCTTC; CDR3 protein: CASSVEPSGSSYNEQFF
V gene: TRBV12-5; D gene: -; clone size: -; J gene: TRBJ1-3; CDR3 DNA: TGTGCTAGTGGTTTCTCAGGGGCTGCTGGAAACACCATATATTTT; CDR3 protein: CASGFSGAAGNTIYF
V gene: TRBV20-1; D gene: TRBD2; clone size: once; J gene: TRBJ2-7; CDR3 DNA: TGCAGTGCTACCTCATCGGCCGGCGGGAGATCCCGCGAGCAGTACTTC; CDR3 protein: CSATSSAGGRSREQYF
V gene: TRBV10-3; D gene: TRBD2; clone size: many; J gene: TRBJ2-3; CDR3 DNA: TGTGCCATCAGTGAGTCGCGGGGGACTAGCGGGCACACAGATACGCAGTATTTT; CDR3 protein: CAISESRGTSGHTDTQYF
V gene: TRBV18; D gene: -; clone size: many; J gene: TRBJ1-2; CDR3 DNA: TGTGCCAGCTCACCGTCCCAGGGCTACACCTTC; CDR3 protein: CASSPSQGYTF
V gene: TRBV5-4; D gene: -; clone size: few; J gene: TRBJ1-1; CDR3 DNA: TGTGCCAGCAGCTTTAAGGGACACGGGCACACTGAAGCTTTCTTT; CDR3 protein: CASSFKGHGHTEAFF
V gene: TRBV19; D gene: TRBD1; clone size: few; J gene: TRBJ1-5; CDR3 DNA: TGTGCCAGTAGCCTGACAGGGAGGTCGAGCAATCAGCCCCAGCATTTT; CDR3 protein: CASSLTGRSSNQPQHF
V gene: TRBV29-1; D gene: -; clone size: few; J gene: TRBJ2-1; CDR3 DNA: TGCAGCGTCGCCGGCGCGGAGTCGACCGTGCATGAGCAGTTCTTC; CDR3 protein: CSVAGAESTVHEQFF
V gene: TRBV9; D gene: -; clone size: -; J gene: TRBJ2-1; CDR3 DNA: TGTGCCAGCAGCGTAGTAAATTGGGATGAGCAGTTCTTC; CDR3 protein: CASSVVNWDEQFF
V gene: TRBV5-1; D gene: TRBD1; clone size: few; J gene: TRBJ1-1; CDR3 DNA: TGCGCCAGCAGCAGGACAGGGCTGAACACTGAAGCTTTCTTT; CDR3 protein: CASSRTGLNTEAFF
V gene: TRBV27; D gene: -; clone size: -; J gene: TRBJ2-7; CDR3 DNA: TGTGCCAGCAGTTTAACAGGGAATAACTACGAGCAGTACTTC; CDR3 protein: CASSLTGNNYEQYF
V gene: TRBV10-3; D gene: -; clone size: few; J gene: TRBJ2-1; CDR3 DNA: TGTGCCATCACTCTACAACCCCAGGTTGGGCAGTTCTTC; CDR3 protein: CAITLQPQVGQFF
V gene: TRBV10-3; D gene: -; clone size: -; J gene: TRBJ2-3; CDR3 DNA: TGTGCCATCAGTGAGGGACGGACCACAGATACGCAGTATTTT; CDR3 protein: CAISEGRTTDTQYF
V gene: TRBV12-3/TRBV12-4; D gene: -; clone size: -; J gene: TRBJ2-2; CDR3 DNA: TGTGCCAGCAGTACAGGGAAAACCGGGGAGCTGTTTTTT; CDR3 protein: CASSTGKTGELFF
V gene: TRBV11-2; D gene: -; clone size: many; J gene: TRBJ1-4; CDR3 DNA: TGTGCCAGCAGCTTAGGTCTCACGGACGAAAAACTGTTTTTT; CDR3 protein: CASSLGLTDEKLFF
V gene: TRBV25-1; D gene: TRBD1; clone size: -; J gene: TRBJ1-1; CDR3 DNA: TGTGCCAGCAGCGCGCGGACAGGGGCATACACTGAAGCTTTCTTT; CDR3 protein: CASSARTGAYTEAFF
V gene: TRBV14; D gene: -; clone size: few; J gene: TRBJ1-6; CDR3 DNA: TGTGCCAGCAGCCAAGAACGGGAGTATAATTCACCCCTCCACTTT; CDR3 protein: CASSQEREYNSPLHF
V gene: TRBV7-9; D gene: -; clone size: many; J gene: TRBJ1-6; CDR3 DNA: TGTGCCAGCAGCTTAGCGGAGGGTTCACCCCTCCACTTT; CDR3 protein: CASSLAEGSPLHF
V gene: TRBV2; D gene: TRBD2; clone size: -; J gene: TRBJ2-4; CDR3 DNA: TGTGCCAGCAGTTTAGCGGGAGCGGGCATAGCCAAAAACATTCAGTACTTC; CDR3 protein: CASSLAGAGIAKNIQYF
V gene: TRBV2; D gene: TRBD2; clone size: -; J gene: TRBJ2-2; CDR3 DNA: TGTGCCAGCAGTGACAGCGGGAGCATGAACGGGGAGCTGTTTTTT; CDR3 protein: CASSDSGSMNGELFF
V gene: TRBV15; D gene: -; clone size: few; J gene: TRBJ2-1; CDR3 DNA: TGTGCCACCAGCAGCACCGACGCCGCGGACTACAATGAGCAGTTCTTC; CDR3 protein: CATSSTDAADYNEQFF
V gene: TRBV5-1; D gene: TRBD2; clone size: few; J gene: TRBJ2-3; CDR3 DNA: TGCGCCAGCAGCTCACTACTAGCGGGGCCCACAGATACGCAGTATTTT; CDR3 protein: CASSSLLAGPTDTQYF
V gene: TRBV24-1; D gene: TRBD2; clone size: many; J gene: TRBJ2-1; CDR3 DNA: TGTGCCACCAGTGGACCCGGGGGGGACCACCAAACTTACAATGAGCAGTTCTTC; CDR3 protein: CATSGPGGDHQTYNEQFF
V gene: TRBV9; D gene: TRBD2; clone size: few; J gene: TRBJ2-7; CDR3 DNA: TGTGCCAGCAGCGTAGGACGGGAGGGGCCCTACGAGCAGTACTTC; CDR3 protein: CASSVGREGPYEQYF
V gene: TRBV20-1; D gene: TRBD2; clone size: -; J gene: TRBJ2-1; CDR3 DNA: TGCAGTGCTAGAGGGGGTTATAGCGGGAGTGTGCAGGGTGAGCAGTTCTTC; CDR3 protein: CSARGGYSGSVQGEQFF
V gene: TRBV4-1; D gene: TRBD2; clone size: -; J gene: TRBJ2-3; CDR3 DNA: TGCGCCAGCAGCCTAGCGGGAGGGCCTGAAGATACGCAGTATTTT; CDR3 protein: CASSLAGGPEDTQYF
V gene: TRBV12-3/TRBV12-4; D gene: -; clone size: many; J gene: TRBJ1-2; CDR3 DNA: TGTGCCAGCAGCCCCGGATCGGGCTATGGCTACACCTTC; CDR3 protein: CASSPGSGYGYTF
V gene: TRBV9; D gene: TRBD2; clone size: few; J gene: TRBJ2-5; CDR3 DNA: TGTGCCAGCAGCGTAGTCGGGAGGGCAGAGACCCAGTACTTC; CDR3 protein: CASSVVGRAETQYF
V gene: TRBV29-1; D gene: TRBD2; clone size: many; J gene: TRBJ2-1; CDR3 DNA: TGCAGCGCTTCGGTAGCGGGAGGTCAAGAGCAGTTCTTC; CDR3 protein: CSASVAGGQEQFF
V gene: TRBV4-2; D gene: TRBD1; clone size: few; J gene: TRBJ1-4; CDR3 DNA: TGTGCCAGCAGCTTAAACAGGGGCAGCGCAACTAATGAAAAACTGTTTTTT; CDR3 protein: CASSLNRGSATNEKLFF
V gene: TRBV5-1; D gene: -; clone size: -; J gene: TRBJ2-2; CDR3 DNA: TGCGCCAGCACTTCGCTAGCGACGAACACCGGGGAGCTGTTTTTT; CDR3 protein: CASTSLATNTGELFF
V gene: TRBV5-1; D gene: -; clone size: few; J gene: TRBJ2-1; CDR3 DNA: TGCGCCAGCAGCTTGGAGGGACCAAACAATGAGCAGTTCTTC; CDR3 protein: CASSLEGPNNEQFF
V gene: TRBV11-2; D gene: TRBD1; clone size: few; J gene: TRBJ1-3; CDR3 DNA: TGTGCCAGCAGTCTGGACAGGACCCTAAACACCATATATTTT; CDR3 protein: CASSLDRTLNTIYF
V gene: TRBV12-3/TRBV12-4; D gene: -; clone size: many; J gene: TRBJ1-2; CDR3 DNA: TGTGCCAGCAGTTTCAGCAGGCAATATGGCTACACCTTC; CDR3 protein: CASSFSRQYGYTF
V gene: TRBV24-1; D gene: -; clone size: many; J gene: TRBJ1-5; CDR3 DNA: TGTGCCACCAGTGCAGGGGTCAATCAGCCCCAGCATTTT; CDR3 protein: CATSAGVNQPQHF
V gene: TRBV28; D gene: -; clone size: -; J gene: TRBJ2-6; CDR3 DNA: TGTGCCAGCAGTTGGGGCAGGGGTGGGGCCAACGTCCTGACTTTC; CDR3 protein: CASSWGRGGANVLTF
V gene: TRBV3-1; D gene: TRBD2; clone size: few; J gene: TRBJ2-7; CDR3 DNA: TGTGCCAGCAGGCCGAGCGGGAGGAGGTCCTACGAGCAGTACTTC; CDR3 protein: CASRPSGRRSYEQYF
V gene: TRBV24-1; D gene: -; clone size: -; J gene: TRBJ2-7; CDR3 DNA: TGTGCCACCAGTGATCCAAACGGGGGCACCTACGAGCAGTACTTC; CDR3 protein: CATSDPNGGTYEQYF
V gene: TRBV4-2; D gene: -; clone size: few; J gene: TRBJ2-4; CDR3 DNA: TGTGCCAGCAGCCAAGATCAGGGAGTAAACATTCAGTACTTC; CDR3 protein: CASSQDQGVNIQYF
V gene: TRBV9; D gene: TRBD2; clone size: few; J gene: TRBJ2-1; CDR3 DNA: TGTGCCAGCAGGGCGGGGGGTAGGTACAATGAGCAGTTCTTC; CDR3 protein: CASRAGGRYNEQFF
V gene: TRBV12-3/TRBV12-4; D gene: TRBD1; clone size: -; J gene: TRBJ1-2; CDR3 DNA: TGTGCCAGCAGCCCGGGACAGAGGGACTATGGCTACACCTTC; CDR3 protein: CASSPGQRDYGYTF
V gene: TRBV30; D gene: TRBD2; clone size: -; J gene: TRBJ2-1; CDR3 DNA: TGTGCCTGGGAGCCGGAAACTAGCGGGAGGGCCAGCGGCGCCAATGAGCAGTTCTTC; CDR3 protein: CAWEPETSGRASGANEQFF
V gene: TRBV10-2; D gene: -; clone size: -; J gene: TRBJ2-7; CDR3 DNA: TGCGCCAGCGGGGGCGGGGGCTACGAGCAGTACTTC; CDR3 protein: CASGGGGYEQYF
V gene: TRBV20-1; D gene: -; clone size: few; J gene: TRBJ1-1; CDR3 DNA: TGCAGTGCTAGAGACGGCGCGGGGTCGAACACTGAAGCTTTCTTT; CDR3 protein: CSARDGAGSNTEAFF
V gene: TRBV20-1; D gene: TRBD2; clone size: -; J gene: TRBJ2-7; CDR3 DNA: TGCAGTGCTAGAGATTGGATGAGCGGGAGAGGCAACGAGCAGTACTTC; CDR3 protein: CSARDWMSGRGNEQYF
V gene: TRBV6-2/TRBV6-3; D gene: -; clone size: many; J gene: TRBJ2-3; CDR3 DNA: TGTGCCAGCAGTTACTCGATTGGGCCAGATACGCAGTATTTT; CDR3 protein: CASSYSIGPDTQYF
V gene: TRBV29-1; D gene: -; clone size: -; J gene: TRBJ2-2; CDR3 DNA: TGCAGCGTTGTATTACCCGGGGAGCTGTTTTTT; CDR3 protein: CSVVLPGELFF
V gene: TRBV10-3; D gene: -; clone size: -; J gene: TRBJ2-1; CDR3 DNA: TGTGCCAGCAGTGAAAGTCGAGGCCAGAACAATGAGCAGTTCTTC; CDR3 protein: CASSESRGQNNEQFF
V gene: TRBV11-2; D gene: -; clone size: few; J gene: TRBJ2-2; CDR3 DNA: TGTGCCAGCAGGGGCCTTACCCCGAACACCGGGGAGCTGTTTTTT; CDR3 protein: CASRGLTPNTGELFF